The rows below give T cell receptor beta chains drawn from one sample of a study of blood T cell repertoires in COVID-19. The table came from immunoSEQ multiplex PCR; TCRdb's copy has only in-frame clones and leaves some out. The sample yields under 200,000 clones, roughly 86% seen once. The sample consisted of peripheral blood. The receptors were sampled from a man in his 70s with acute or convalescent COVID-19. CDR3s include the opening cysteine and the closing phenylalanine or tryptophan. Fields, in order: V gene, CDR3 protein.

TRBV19 CASSILGQGDLGYTF
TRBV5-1 CARRESTDTQYF
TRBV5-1 CASSLVAGGNTEAFF
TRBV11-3 CASSLRGQLGNTIYF
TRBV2 CASSSSRTGEPETQYF
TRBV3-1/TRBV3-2 CASSQGPTGEQYF
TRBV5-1 CASSLTVEETQYF
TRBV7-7 CASSLASRFFSYEQYF
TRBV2 CASSEMGGTDTQYF
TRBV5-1 CASSSSTGGNIQYF
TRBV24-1 CATSDPTGPGDTQYF
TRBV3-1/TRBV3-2 CASSRLDDTQYF
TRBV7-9 CASSREPWEEKLFF
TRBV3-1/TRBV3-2 CASSPRGGGDEQYF
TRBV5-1 CASSQDSFGNTIYF